These 12 T cell receptor beta chains came from one sample sequenced in a study of human T cells and chemical hapten exposure. It was unfractionated whole blood from which total RNA was extracted. TCRdb reprocessed the 5' RACE reads via MiXCR and lists one record per CDR3 protein. The data hold roughly 81,000 distinct CDR3 sequences, with less than 20% observed a single time. These receptor sequences come from a female donor in good health.

This clonotype has just a few counts. The chain is built from TRBV7-9 and TRBJ1-1, with 7 bases that match TRBD1. Per the germline V gene, CDR1 is SEHNR and CDR2 is FQNEAQ (reference sequence). V gave up 5 bases and J gave up 1 base; unmatched junction bases: 13. This CDR3 comprises 17 residues. This CDR3 is CASSPRTGQGTNTEAFF. DNA for the CDR3: TGTGCCAGCAGCCCAAGGACAGGTCAAGGGACGAACACTGAAGCTTTCTTT.

V is TRBV3-1 and J is TRBJ2-1; 8 bases map to TRBD2. CDR3 length equals 15 residues. From germline, CDR1 is LGHDT and CDR2 YNNKEL (reference sequence). J was trimmed by 7 bases and V by 1 base; bases with no gene match: 6. The DNA for the CDR3 is TGTGCCAGCAGCCAAGTTATAGCGGGGAGAAATGAGCAGTTCTTC. As protein: CASSQVIAGRNEQFF.

This clonotype was seen a handful of times. The genes are TRBV14 and TRBJ2-2; either TRBD1 or TRBD2 may fit D (5 bases each). Germline CDR1 is SGHDN and CDR2 is FVKESK. This CDR3 has 14 amino acids. V lost 5 bases to trimming and J lost 8 bases, with 15 bases between them. The CDR3 bases are TGTGCCAGCAGCTACGGGACCGCGGCTGGGGAGCTGTTTTTT. Translating gives CASSYGTAAGELFF.

The chain is built from TRBV7-9 and TRBJ1-1, with 9 bases matching TRBD1. The CDR3 contains 13 residues. Germline loops: CDR1 SEHNR, CDR2 FQNEAQ (reference sequence). J gave up 5 bases and V 5 bases, and 3 bases lay outside the gene matches. In nucleotides, the CDR3 is TGTGCCAGCAGCCGACAGGGGGGGACTGAAGCTTTCTTT. Amino acid sequence: CASSRQGGTEAFF.

The chain carries TRBV6-2 or TRBV6-3 and TRBJ1-1; 7 nucleotides align to TRBD1. The germline V gene has CDR1 MNHEY and CDR2 SVGEGT. Germline trimming cut 2 bases from V and 5 bases from J; bases unmatched to any gene: 2. The CDR3 covers 13 residues. DNA of the CDR3: TGTGCCAGCAGTTACACACAGGGGACTGAAGCTTTCTTT. This gives the protein CASSYTQGTEAFF.

With regard to this clonotype: A much larger clone differs by one base, so this may be a read error. The chain combines TRBV4-2 with TRBJ1-6, with D maybe TRBD1 (6 bases). Trimming cost V 5 bases and J 8 bases, with 16 bases left between them. CDR1 and CDR2 from the germline V gene are LGHNA and YNFKEQ. The CDR3 totals 15 residues. Here the CDR3 reads CASSSITGPDSPLHF. The CDR3 DNA sequence: TGTGCCAGCAGCTCGATAACAGGGCCCGATTCACCCCTCCACTTT.

The table lists this clonotype with a few counts. This chain connects TRBV2 to TRBJ1-5, with unresolved D. The CDR3 contains 13 residues. Trimming removed 4 bases at V and 5 bases at J, with 9 bases between. Germline V gene data show CDR1 as SNHLY and CDR2 as FYNNEI. The CDR3 sequence: CASSVSLDQPQHF. DNA of the CDR3: TGTGCCAGCAGTGTGTCTTTGGATCAGCCCCAGCATTTT. Full variable domain (outside the CDR3, taken from reference TRBV2 and TRBJ1-5): EPEVTQTPSHQVTQMGQEVILRCVPISNHLYFYWYRQILGQKVEFLVSFYNNEISEKSEIFDDQFSVERPDGSNFTLKIRSTKLEDSAMYFCASSVSLDQPQHFGDGTRLSIL.

The V call is TRBV6-1, the J call TRBJ1-3, with D unresolved. Germline lookup yields CDR1 MNHNS and CDR2 SASEGT. The V gene lost 0 bases and the J gene lost 0 bases, with 6 bases spanning the gap. CDR3 length: 15 amino acids. Written as DNA, the CDR3 is TGTGCCAGCAGTGAAGCATCGTTCTCTGGAAACACCATATATTTT. It encodes CASSEASFSGNTIYF.

The J gene is TRBJ1-4, the V gene TRBV12-3 or TRBV12-4; the D gene is possibly TRBD1 (6 bases). The germline V and J ends were trimmed by 5 bases and 2 bases, with 18 bases remaining between them. The CDR3 has 17 amino acids. CDR3 in DNA: TGTGCCAGCAGTCCCTTACAGGGTTGGCGCACTAATGAAAAACTGTTTTTT. Translating it yields CASSPLQGWRTNEKLFF.

This clonotype was seen only a few times. The chain uses TRBV7-8 and TRBJ2-2, with D perhaps matching TRBD2 (5 bases). Germline values: CDR1 SGHVS, CDR2 FQNEAQ. The CDR3 totals 17 residues. V gave up 2 bases and J gave up 1 base, with 14 bases separating them. CDR3 protein: CASSLRPLGGNTGELFF. As DNA, the CDR3 is TGTGCCAGCAGCTTAAGGCCGCTCGGAGGGAACACCGGGGAGCTGTTTTTT.

In its sample, this clonotype was seen a few times. The rearrangement joins TRBV6-2 or TRBV6-3 to TRBJ1-6; no clear D gene. The CDR3 loop spans 15 amino acids. The V end was cut by 3 bases, the J end by 6 bases, with 12 bases between. Per the germline V gene, CDR1 is MNHEY and CDR2 is SVGEGT. The CDR3 spells CASSYLRGGNSPLHF. The CDR3 nucleotides read TGTGCCAGCAGTTATCTTCGGGGAGGTAATTCACCCCTCCACTTT.

This clonotype was recorded a few times. This chain uses TRBV12-3 or TRBV12-4 with TRBJ1-1, with D possibly TRBD1 on 6 matching bases. Trimming took off 5 bases at V and 10 bases at J, with 14 bases between the two ends. The CDR3 is 12 amino acids. The CDR3 region is CASSDLQGIAFF. CDR3 sequence (DNA): TGTGCCAGCAGTGACCTACAGGGTATAGCTTTCTTT.